The 14 T cell receptor beta chains below were found in one sample sequenced in a study of shared clonotypes between healthy human individuals. Repertoires were generated with immunoSEQ multiplex PCR, while TCRdb's copy carries only in-frame clones and drops some. The sample lists around 1.9 million clones; around 95% were seen once. CD45RO-negative, CCR7-selected cells formed the naive CD8 fraction, which excluded terminally differentiated effector memory CD45RA+ cells. The sample comprised naive CD8+ T cells from PBMCs. The receptor source for this set is a man between 18 and 29 years old in good health. Some clones in this sample may be carry-over from other donors' samples.

The chain joins TRBV5-1 to TRBJ2-7, with unresolved D. Trimming cost V 2 bases and J 5 bases, with 14 bases left between them. The CDR3 is 14 residues long. Per germline, CDR1 SGHRS and CDR2 YFSETQ. CDR3 bases: TGCGCCAGCAGCTTCGGCGACATTGAGAACGAGCAGTACTTC. Translated: CASSFGDIENEQYF. Complete variable domain (other parts from reference TRBV5-1 and TRBJ2-7): KAGVTQTPRYLIKTRGQQVTLSCSPISGHRSVSWYQQTPGQGLQFLFEYFSETQRNKGNFPGRFSGRQFSNSRSEMNVSTLELGDSALYLCASSFGDIENEQYFGPGTRLTVT.

A word on this clone: The junction departs from the called germline gene at one end, perhaps through a read error. Other DNA sequences from this sample encode an identical CDR3 as well. The gene calls are TRBV27 and TRBJ2-7; 7 bases are a match to TRBD1. Per germline, CDR1 MNHEY and CDR2 SMNVEV (reference sequence). The length of the CDR3 is 15 residues. The CDR3 loop reads CASSFLGQVSYEQYF. The CDR3 nucleotides read TGTGCCAGCAGTTTCCTCGGACAGGTCTCCTATGAGCAGTACTTC.

This chain connects TRBV27 to TRBJ2-3; 7 nucleotides match TRBD2. The trim removed 5 bases at V and 3 bases at J, leaving 11 bases unmatched. The CDR3 covers 16 residues. The V gene's germline CDR1 is MNHEY and CDR2 SMNVEV (reference sequence). The CDR3 DNA reads as TGTGCCAGCAGTCCCCCTACGATGGGAGGGACAGATACGCAGTATTTT. Amino acid sequence: CASSPPTMGGTDTQYF.

The genes are TRBV4-1 and TRBJ2-7, with 10 bases identical to TRBD1. The CDR3 length is 16 residues. V shed 0 bases, J shed 4 bases, and the junction held 6 bases outside the gene matches. Germline-derived CDR1 and CDR2 are MGHRA and YSYEKL. In DNA, the CDR3 is TGCGCCAGCAGCCAAGACGACAGGGGGCTGGGGTACGAGCAGTACTTC. It codes for CASSQDDRGLGYEQYF.

The V gene is TRBV27, the J gene TRBJ1-1, with a possible D match to TRBD1 (5 bases). V lost 2 bases and J 5 bases, leaving 18 bases between the germline ends. Germline V gene sequence: CDR1 MNHEY, CDR2 SMNVEV (reference sequence). The CDR3 covers 16 residues. This chain's CDR3 is CASSLVTALGGTEAFF. The CDR3 DNA sequence: TGTGCCAGCAGTTTAGTAACAGCATTGGGGGGAACTGAAGCTTTCTTT.

V usage is TRBV6-1 and J usage is TRBJ2-5; D could derive from TRBD1 or TRBD2 (6 bases each). The CDR3 runs to 12 residues. Germline CDR1 is MNHNS and CDR2 is SASEGT. The germline V and J ends were trimmed by 8 bases and 5 bases, with 12 bases remaining between them. The CDR3 DNA sequence: TGTGCCAGCGAGGGGGGTCGGGAGACCCAGTACTTC. Translation: CASEGGRETQYF.

The chain employs TRBV27 and TRBJ1-2; tentative D call: TRBD1 (5 bases). Germline CDR1 and CDR2: MNHEY and SMNVEV (reference sequence). Trimming stripped 4 bases from V and 7 bases from J, with 16 bases between. The CDR3 totals 14 residues. As DNA, the CDR3 is TGTGCCAGCAGTTCACAGGTCCCAGCTGTTGGCTACACCTTC. Protein: CASSSQVPAVGYTF.

This chain joins TRBV7-2 and TRBJ1-5, with a weak D call TRBD1 (5 bases). Trimming took 5 bases from V and 5 from J, leaving 19 bases between them. CDR1 is SGHTA and CDR2 is FQGNSA in the germline V gene. This CDR3 has 16 residues. The chain's CDR3 is CASSRPRDGTHQPQHF. Written as DNA, the CDR3 is TGTGCCAGCAGCCGACCTCGGGACGGGACCCATCAGCCCCAGCATTTT.

On this clone itself: The sample contains more than one DNA sequence encoding this CDR3. The chain uses TRBV6-1 and TRBJ1-3; D unresolved. Germline lookup yields CDR1 MNHNS and CDR2 SASEGT. V was clipped by 2 bases and J by 0 bases, with 5 bases between them. The CDR3 extends over 14 amino acids. As DNA, the CDR3 is TGTGCCAGCAGTGAATTAGGCTCTGGAAACACCATATATTTT. Its protein is CASSELGSGNTIYF.

V and J are TRBV28 and TRBJ1-5; 8 bases are a match to TRBD1. The germline V gene encodes CDR1 MDHEN and CDR2 SYDVKM. V was pared by 4 bases and J by 0 bases, with 8 bases of the junction left unmatched. The CDR3 runs to 17 residues. CDR3 nucleotides: TGTGCCAGCAGTTGGCCGGACAGGGAAAATAGCAATCAGCCCCAGCATTTT. It codes for CASSWPDRENSNQPQHF.

This chain uses TRBV27 with TRBJ1-4; D gene ambiguous. CDR1 MNHEY and CDR2 SMNVEV come from the germline V gene (reference sequence). The CDR3 spans 17 residues. Trimming took 5 bases from V and 0 from J, leaving 16 bases between them. The CDR3 protein is CASSRITPWSTNEKLFF. In nucleotides, the CDR3 is TGTGCCAGCAGTCGAATTACCCCTTGGTCAACTAATGAAAAACTGTTTTTT.

CDR3 DNA: TGCGCCAGCAGTGAGGTACAGCCCTTCTATGGCTACACCTTC. Amino acid sequence: CASSEVQPFYGYTF. This chain links TRBV10-2 with TRBJ1-2; D gene ambiguous. The CDR3 consists of 14 residues. The germline gives CDR1 WSHSY, CDR2 SAAADI. Trimming cost V 2 bases and J 4 bases, with 11 bases left between them.

The table lists this clone with a count of one. The V gene is TRBV6-1, the J gene TRBJ2-6, with a tentative D call TRBD1 (6 bases). CDR1 MNHNS and CDR2 SASEGT come from the germline V gene. The V end lost 3 bases, the J end lost 2 bases, and 11 bases lay between the germline ends. The CDR3 consists of 16 residues. CDR3 nucleotide sequence: TGTGCCAGCAGTGACCAGGGGAGTGCTGGGGCCAACGTCCTGACTTTC. This codes for CASSDQGSAGANVLTF.

J is TRBJ1-4 and V is TRBV27, with no clear D. V was trimmed by 6 bases and J by 0 bases, leaving 14 bases between them. Germline V gene sequence: CDR1 MNHEY, CDR2 SMNVEV (reference sequence). CDR3 length equals 16 residues. DNA of the CDR3: TGTGCCAGCAGCAAACAGAGGCTCGCAACTAATGAAAAACTGTTTTTT. This codes for CASSKQRLATNEKLFF.